The 29 T cell receptor beta chains listed next were all sequenced from one sample in a study of T cells in Graves' hyperthyroidism and ophthalmopathy. RNA transcripts provided the source from which TCR beta CDR3 regions were amplified. Primed by the HTBI set, a first-round RT-PCR was run on the TCR CDR3. TCRdb ran MiXCR on the multiplex PCR reads and lists one entry per CDR3 protein. The sample has 150,000 to 200,000 distinct CDR3 sequences, over 15% seen once. Sequenced input: blood. These receptors all come from a woman between 45 and 60 years old with Graves' hyperthyroidism.

This clonotype was counted ten times or more. The chain joins TRBV6-2 or TRBV6-3 to TRBJ2-2; D remains unclear. Per the germline V gene, CDR1 is MNHEY and CDR2 is SVGEGT. This CDR3 has 15 amino acids. The V end lost 6 bases, the J end lost 0 bases, and 11 bases lay between the germline ends. The CDR3 DNA is TGTGCCAGCAGGGTCGGACGGACGAACACCGGGGAGCTGTTTTTT. Translated: CASRVGRTNTGELFF.

The V call is TRBV4-2, the J call TRBJ1-1, with D hard to call. The CDR3 is 16 amino acids. V was cut by 0 bases and J by 5 bases, with 16 bases left in between. Germline V gene sequence: CDR1 LGHNA, CDR2 YNFKEQ. This chain's CDR3 is CASSQDLYRPGTEAFF. DNA of the CDR3: TGTGCCAGCAGCCAAGATCTATACAGACCCGGTACTGAAGCTTTCTTT.

This clonotype was seen repeatedly, ten times or more. The rearrangement joins TRBV27 to TRBJ2-5; 7 bases map to TRBD2. From germline, CDR1 is MNHEY and CDR2 SMNVEV (reference sequence). J gave up 3 bases and V 7 bases, and 11 bases lay outside the gene matches. The CDR3 has 15 residues. Here the CDR3 DNA reads TGTGCCAGCACCATTTGGGAGGGGAGTAAAGAGACCCAGTACTTC. It is translated as CASTIWEGSKETQYF.

The CDR3 here is CASSLGGFEQYF. The CDR3 nucleotides are TGTGCCAGCAGTTTAGGCGGATTCGAGCAGTACTTC. The chain employs TRBV28 and TRBJ2-7; D ambiguous. The length of the CDR3 is 12 residues. The V and J ends lost 2 bases and 6 bases respectively, with 8 bases between them. Per the germline V gene, CDR1 is MDHEN and CDR2 is SYDVKM.

This rearrangement joins TRBV5-1 to TRBJ1-1; D is undetermined. Trimming shortened V by 0 bases and J by 1 base, and 10 bases separated the two germline ends. Germline lookup yields CDR1 SGHRS and CDR2 YFSETQ. This CDR3 has 15 amino acids. CDR3: CASSLAVNWNTEAFF. Here the CDR3 DNA reads TGCGCCAGCAGCTTGGCGGTTAACTGGAACACTGAAGCTTTCTTT.

This clonotype has a count of ten or more. This rearrangement joins TRBV5-1 to TRBJ2-6; weak D call: TRBD2 (5 bases). The germline V gene has CDR1 SGHRS and CDR2 YFSETQ. The length of the CDR3 is 16 residues. The V gene lost 4 bases and the J gene lost 2 bases, with 13 bases spanning the gap. In DNA form, the CDR3 reads TGCGCCAGCAGCGATGGACTTGAGACTGGGGCCAACGTCCTGACTTTC. Translated: CASSDGLETGANVLTF.

The chain is built from TRBV28 and TRBJ2-3; tentative D call: TRBD1 (5 bases). The germline V gene has CDR1 MDHEN and CDR2 SYDVKM. This CDR3 has 16 residues. V lost 6 bases to trimming and J lost 0 bases, with 16 bases between them. CDR3 in DNA: TGTGCCAGCAGCCACGCAGGGTTAACTAGCACAGATACGCAGTATTTT. Translation: CASSHAGLTSTDTQYF.

This clonotype was seen ten or more times. The rearrangement uses TRBV12-3 or TRBV12-4 and TRBJ1-6; TRBD1 is a possible D gene (6 bases). V dropped 7 bases and J dropped 7 bases, with 14 bases sitting between them. This CDR3 is built from 14 residues. In nucleotides, the CDR3 is TGTGCCAGCAATCCCCGGGGGGCCAATTCACCCCTCCACTTT. Its translation: CASNPRGANSPLHF.

This chain uses TRBV18 with TRBJ2-2; 7 positions match TRBD1. V shed 0 bases and J 4 bases; nucleotides not matched to a gene: 2. This CDR3 region has 15 residues. Germline V gene lookup returns CDR1 KGHSH and CDR2 LQKENI. The CDR3 loop reads CASSPPGTATGELFF. CDR3 DNA: TGTGCCAGCTCACCACCGGGGACAGCCACCGGGGAGCTGTTTTTT.

Written as DNA, the CDR3 is TGTGCCAGCAGCTTATTTCCTCAGCCCCAGCATTTT. This codes for CASSLFPQPQHF. This chain connects TRBV7-8 to TRBJ1-5; D unresolved. CDR3 size: 12 residues. Trimming took off 2 bases at V and 6 bases at J, with 5 bases between the two ends. Per germline, CDR1 SGHVS and CDR2 FQNEAQ.

This clonotype has at least ten counts. The chain links TRBV7-9 to TRBJ1-6; 9 positions agree with TRBD1. The trim removed 5 bases at V and 10 bases at J, leaving 12 bases unmatched. The germline V gene has CDR1 SEHNR and CDR2 FQNEAQ (reference sequence). The CDR3 is 16 residues long. The CDR3 region has the DNA TGTGCCAGCAGCAAGGGACAGGGAATGGTAACCTCACCCCTCCACTTT. Residues: CASSKGQGMVTSPLHF.

This clonotype was counted many times. This chain joins TRBV27 and TRBJ1-2, with 7 nucleotides matching TRBD1. V was pared by 5 bases and J by 2 bases, with 11 bases of the junction left unmatched. Germline V gene sequence: CDR1 MNHEY, CDR2 SMNVEV (reference sequence). The CDR3 is 16 residues long. CDR3 coding DNA: TGTGCCAGCAGTCCGGTCGACAGGGAGGACAACTATGGCTACACCTTC. Encoded protein: CASSPVDREDNYGYTF.

J is TRBJ1-1 and V is TRBV6-1; TRBD1 is a possible D gene (6 bases). Trimming removed 6 bases at V and 4 bases at J, with 15 bases between. CDR3 length: 14 amino acids. CDR1 and CDR2 from the germline V gene are MNHNS and SASEGT. CDR3 loop: CASSTGPITTEAFF. The CDR3 DNA is TGTGCCAGCAGCACAGGGCCTATCACCACTGAAGCTTTCTTT.

The sample holds many counts of this clonotype. The rearrangement joins TRBV29-1 to TRBJ1-1; weak D call: TRBD1 (6 bases). CDR1 SQVTM and CDR2 ANQGSEA come from the germline V gene. Trimming cost V 5 bases and J 5 bases, with 12 bases left between them. The CDR3 sequence is 12 residues long. The CDR3 DNA is TGCAGCGTTCCAACAGGGTCAACTGAAGCTTTCTTT. Its translation: CSVPTGSTEAFF.

The sample holds many counts of this clonotype. This chain links TRBV7-8 with TRBJ1-4, with 7 bases matching TRBD1. The CDR3 totals 13 residues. The trim removed 6 bases at V and 8 bases at J, leaving 6 bases unmatched. Germline V CDR1 and CDR2: SGHVS, FQNEAQ. CDR3: CASSTGAWEKLFF. As DNA, the CDR3 is TGTGCCAGCAGTACAGGGGCCTGGGAAAAACTGTTTTTT. The variable domain in full, completed from reference TRBV7-8 and TRBJ1-4, reads GAGVSQSPRYKVAKRGQDVALRCDPISGHVSLFWYQQALGQGPEFLTYFQNEAQLDKSGLPSDRFFAERPEGSVSTLKIQRTQQEDSAVYLCASSTGAWEKLFFGSGTQLSVL.

This clonotype was observed at least ten times. The chain recombines TRBV19 with TRBJ1-2; 8 bases are shared with TRBD1. The CDR3 runs to 11 residues. The junction had 3 bases not matched to a gene; V was cut back by 4 bases and J by 11 bases. CDR1 and CDR2 (germline): LNHDA, SQIVND (reference sequence). The CDR3 coding sequence is TGTGCCAGTAGTAGGGACAGGACTTACACCTTC. Amino acids: CASSRDRTYTF.

This clonotype was counted ten times or more. CDR3: CASSSTGSSYEQYF. As DNA, the CDR3 is TGTGCCAGCAGCTCCACAGGGAGCTCCTACGAGCAGTACTTC. The chain links TRBV7-9 to TRBJ2-7; possible D gene TRBD1, 6 bases. V lost 4 bases to trimming and J lost 0 bases, with 10 bases between them. Germline loops: CDR1 SEHNR, CDR2 FQNEAQ (reference sequence). The CDR3 extends over 14 amino acids.

The table lists this clonotype with many counts. The chain joins TRBV6-1 to TRBJ1-2; 10 nucleotides match TRBD1. The CDR3 has 16 amino acids. Germline CDR1 MNHNS, CDR2 SASEGT. After removal of 5 bases from V and 6 bases from J, the junction contained 12 bases not matched to a gene. The CDR3 sequence is CASSSSSTGGFNGYTF. CDR3 DNA: TGTGCCAGCAGTTCGTCCTCGACAGGGGGCTTCAATGGCTACACCTTC.

This clonotype was seen ten or more times. The chain has TRBV2 and TRBJ1-6; possible D gene TRBD1, 5 bases. V lost 3 bases and J lost 10, with 16 bases in between. This CDR3 has 15 residues. Germline V lookup: CDR1 SNHLY, CDR2 FYNNEI. The CDR3 reads CASSDLRGDHSPLHF. The CDR3 bases are TGTGCCAGCAGTGACCTACGGGGGGATCACTCACCCCTCCACTTT.

The sample holds a few counts of this clonotype. Here the CDR3 DNA reads TGTGCCAGCAGACCACAGGGGGCGGTCCCGGCAGCTTTCTTT. It encodes CASRPQGAVPAAFF. The chain is built from TRBV27 and TRBJ1-1; TRBD1 aligns across 9 bases. The V segment lost 6 bases and the J segment 10 bases; nucleotides outside the gene matches: 12. Germline V lookup: CDR1 MNHEY, CDR2 SMNVEV (reference sequence). CDR3 length: 14 amino acids.

The chain has TRBV4-1 and TRBJ2-7, with TRBD2 matching over 7 bases. The CDR3 has 17 amino acids. V lost 0 bases to trimming and J lost 3 bases; unmatched junction nucleotides: 11. The germline gives CDR1 MGHRA, CDR2 YSYEKL. The CDR3 DNA reads as TGCGCCAGCAGCCAAGATCGGGTAGCGGGTCTTGACTACGAGCAGTACTTC. It is translated as CASSQDRVAGLDYEQYF.

V and J are TRBV18 and TRBJ1-5; a weak D match, TRBD1 (5 bases). The ends were cut back, 3 bases at V and 7 bases at J, with 19 bases in the middle. Germline V lookup: CDR1 KGHSH, CDR2 LQKENI. The CDR3 is 16 residues long. The CDR3 DNA reads TGTGCCAGCTCACCCGATTTACCAGGGCGCGACCAGCCCCAGCATTTT. As protein: CASSPDLPGRDQPQHF.

In this sample, this clonotype turned up many times. The chain is built from TRBV7-2 and TRBJ2-5, with 15 nucleotides matching TRBD2. After removal of 4 bases from V and 2 bases from J, the junction contained 2 bases not matched to a gene. The CDR3 runs to 16 residues. CDR1 SGHTA and CDR2 FQGNSA come from the germline V gene. The chain's CDR3 is CASSWTSGGAQETQYF. The CDR3 DNA follows: TGTGCCAGCAGCTGGACTAGCGGGGGGGCTCAAGAGACCCAGTACTTC.

A few counts support this clonotype. The chain uses TRBV4-1 and TRBJ1-2; 8 bases align to TRBD1. V lost 1 base to trimming and J lost 4 bases; unmatched junction nucleotides: 8. The CDR3 sequence is 16 residues long. Germline assignment: CDR1 MGHRA and CDR2 YSYEKL. In nucleotides, the CDR3 is TGCGCCAGCAGCCAAGGGGGACAGGCGATATCCTATGGCTACACCTTC. Translated: CASSQGGQAISYGYTF.

A few counts support this clonotype. The chain is built from TRBV18 and TRBJ2-7; D is undetermined. V lost 4 bases and J lost 1, with 5 bases in between. The CDR3 is 12 amino acids. Looked up from germline, CDR1 is KGHSH and CDR2 is LQKENI. The CDR3 coding sequence is TGTGCCAGCTCACTACAGTCCTACGAGCAGTACTTC. Amino acids: CASSLQSYEQYF.

This clonotype has just a few counts. J is TRBJ1-2 and V is TRBV19; tentative D call: TRBD1 (6 bases). The germline V and J ends were trimmed by 2 bases and 7 bases, with 14 bases remaining between them. The CDR3 spans 14 residues. CDR1 and CDR2 (germline): LNHDA, SQIVND (reference sequence). CDR3 amino acids: CASSISRTEGGYTF. CDR3 nucleotide sequence: TGTGCCAGTAGTATATCGAGGACAGAGGGTGGCTACACCTTC.

This clonotype was counted ten times or more. This chain links TRBV11-2 with TRBJ2-7; D not certain. The CDR3 covers 12 residues. CDR1 SGHAT and CDR2 FQNNGV come from the germline V gene. V lost 1 base and J lost 6, with 7 bases in between. CDR3 DNA sequence: TGTGCCAGCAGCTTAGGGGTTGTCGAGCAGTACTTC. Translating gives CASSLGVVEQYF.

This clonotype was observed at least ten times. The V call is TRBV12-3 or TRBV12-4, the J call TRBJ2-7; D not resolved. This CDR3 has 13 residues. V was pared by 4 bases and J by 6 bases, with 13 bases between. The CDR3 loop is CASSYRNTGEQYF. DNA of the CDR3: TGTGCCAGCAGTTACCGGAATACGGGCGAGCAGTACTTC.

This rearrangement joins TRBV20-1 to TRBJ2-7; 8 positions agree with TRBD1. Germline V gene lookup returns CDR1 DFQATT and CDR2 SNEGSKA (reference sequence). The CDR3 has 16 residues. V was clipped by 0 bases and J by 6 bases; unmatched bases: 13. CDR3 loop: CSARDQDRATHSEQYF. In DNA form, the CDR3 reads TGCAGTGCTAGAGATCAGGACAGGGCCACACACAGCGAGCAGTACTTC.